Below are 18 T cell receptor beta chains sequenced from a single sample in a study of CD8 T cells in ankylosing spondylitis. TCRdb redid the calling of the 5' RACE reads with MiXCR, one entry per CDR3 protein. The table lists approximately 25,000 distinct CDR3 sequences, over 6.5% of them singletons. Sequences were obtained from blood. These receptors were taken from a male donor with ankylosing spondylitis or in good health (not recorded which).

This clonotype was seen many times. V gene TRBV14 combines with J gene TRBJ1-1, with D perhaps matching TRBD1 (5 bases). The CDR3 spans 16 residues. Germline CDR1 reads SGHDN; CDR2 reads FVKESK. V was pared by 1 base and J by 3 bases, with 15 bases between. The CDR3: CASSQGWWSGDTEAFF. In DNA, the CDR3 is TGTGCCAGCAGCCAAGGATGGTGGTCGGGGGACACTGAAGCTTTCTTT.

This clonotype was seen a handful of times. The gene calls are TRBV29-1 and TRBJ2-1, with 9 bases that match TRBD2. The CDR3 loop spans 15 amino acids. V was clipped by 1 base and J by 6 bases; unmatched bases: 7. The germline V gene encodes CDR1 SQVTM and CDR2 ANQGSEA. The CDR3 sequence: CSVEASGGTRNEQFF. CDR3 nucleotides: TGCAGCGTTGAAGCCAGCGGGGGGACCCGCAATGAGCAGTTCTTC.

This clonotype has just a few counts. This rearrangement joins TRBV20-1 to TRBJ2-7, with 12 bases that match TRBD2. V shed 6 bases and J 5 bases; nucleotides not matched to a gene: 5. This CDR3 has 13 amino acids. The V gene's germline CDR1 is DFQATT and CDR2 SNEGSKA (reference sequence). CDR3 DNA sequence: TGCAGTGCCAAGACTAGCGGGAGTGACGAGCAGTACTTC. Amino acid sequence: CSAKTSGSDEQYF.

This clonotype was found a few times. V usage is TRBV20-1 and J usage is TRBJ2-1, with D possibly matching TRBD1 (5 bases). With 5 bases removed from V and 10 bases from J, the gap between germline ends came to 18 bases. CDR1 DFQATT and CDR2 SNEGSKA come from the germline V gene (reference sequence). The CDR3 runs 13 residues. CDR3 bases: TGCAGTGCTCCAATCGTCCAGGGATGGGAGCAGTTCTTC. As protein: CSAPIVQGWEQFF.

The CDR3 DNA sequence: TGCAGTGCTAGAGCCAGACAGTCAGCTTTCTTT. Its protein product is CSARARQSAFF. The chain uses TRBV20-1 and TRBJ1-1; weak D call: TRBD1 (5 bases). CDR1 is DFQATT, CDR2 SNEGSKA, per germline (reference sequence). The CDR3 is 11 residues long. V was clipped by 1 base and J by 10 bases, with 10 bases between them.

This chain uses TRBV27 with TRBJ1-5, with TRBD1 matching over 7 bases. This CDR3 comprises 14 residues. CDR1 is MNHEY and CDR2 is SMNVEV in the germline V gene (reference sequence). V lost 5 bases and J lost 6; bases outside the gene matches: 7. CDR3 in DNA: TGTGCCAGCAGTCCCACTGCAGGGGGTCAGCCCCAGCATTTT. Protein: CASSPTAGGQPQHF.

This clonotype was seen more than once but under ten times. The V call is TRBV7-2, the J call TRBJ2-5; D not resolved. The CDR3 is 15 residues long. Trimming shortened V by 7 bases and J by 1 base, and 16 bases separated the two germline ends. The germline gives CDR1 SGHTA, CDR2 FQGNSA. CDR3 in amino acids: CASTPVIGGQETQYF. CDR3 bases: TGTGCCAGCACTCCCGTGATCGGCGGCCAAGAGACCCAGTACTTC.

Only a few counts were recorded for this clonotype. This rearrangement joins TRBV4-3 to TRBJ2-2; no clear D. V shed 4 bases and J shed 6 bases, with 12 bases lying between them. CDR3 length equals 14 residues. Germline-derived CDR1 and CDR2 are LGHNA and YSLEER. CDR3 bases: TGCGCCAGCAGCCTTGACAAAGGGCCCGGGGAGCTGTTTTTT. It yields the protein CASSLDKGPGELFF.

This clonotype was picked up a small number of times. The CDR3 region has the DNA TGCAGCGTTGAAGATCGGACAGGGGTTGAGCAGTTCTTC. This gives the protein CSVEDRTGVEQFF. The chain combines TRBV29-1 with TRBJ2-1; 9 bases align to TRBD1. The CDR3 runs 13 residues. The V segment lost 0 bases and the J segment 9 bases; nucleotides outside the gene matches: 3. From germline, CDR1 is SQVTM and CDR2 ANQGSEA.

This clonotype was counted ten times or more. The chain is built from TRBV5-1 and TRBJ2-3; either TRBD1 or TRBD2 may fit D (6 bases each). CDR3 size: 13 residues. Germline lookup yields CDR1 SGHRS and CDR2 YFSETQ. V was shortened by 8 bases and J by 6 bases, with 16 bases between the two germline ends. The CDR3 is CASGGLGADTQYF. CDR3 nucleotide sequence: TGCGCCAGTGGGGGGCTCGGTGCGGATACGCAGTATTTT.

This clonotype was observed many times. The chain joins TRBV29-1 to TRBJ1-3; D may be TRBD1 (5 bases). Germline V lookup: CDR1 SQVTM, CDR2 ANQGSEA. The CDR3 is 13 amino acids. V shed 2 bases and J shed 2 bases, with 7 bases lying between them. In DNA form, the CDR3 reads TGCAGCGTTGAAACGGGGCCTGGAAACACCATATATTTT. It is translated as CSVETGPGNTIYF.

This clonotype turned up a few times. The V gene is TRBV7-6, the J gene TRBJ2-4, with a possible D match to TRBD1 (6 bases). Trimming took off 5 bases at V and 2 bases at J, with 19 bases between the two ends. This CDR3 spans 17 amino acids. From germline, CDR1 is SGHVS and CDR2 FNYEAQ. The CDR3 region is CASSKAGTRGTKNIQYF. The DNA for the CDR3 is TGTGCCAGCAGCAAAGCCGGGACAAGGGGGACCAAAAACATTCAGTACTTC.

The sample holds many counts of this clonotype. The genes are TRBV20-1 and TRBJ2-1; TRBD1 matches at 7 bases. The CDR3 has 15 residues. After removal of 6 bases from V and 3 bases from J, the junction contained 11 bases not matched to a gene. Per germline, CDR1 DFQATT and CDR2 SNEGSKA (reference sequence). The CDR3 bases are TGCAGTGCGGCTAGGGGACAGCCTCACTACAATGAGCAGTTCTTC. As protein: CSAARGQPHYNEQFF.

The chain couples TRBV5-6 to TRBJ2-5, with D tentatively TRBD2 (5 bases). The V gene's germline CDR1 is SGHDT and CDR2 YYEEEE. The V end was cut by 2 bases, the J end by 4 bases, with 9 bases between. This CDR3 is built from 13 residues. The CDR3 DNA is TGTGCCAGCAGCTTATTGGGAGTAGAGACCCAGTACTTC. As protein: CASSLLGVETQYF.

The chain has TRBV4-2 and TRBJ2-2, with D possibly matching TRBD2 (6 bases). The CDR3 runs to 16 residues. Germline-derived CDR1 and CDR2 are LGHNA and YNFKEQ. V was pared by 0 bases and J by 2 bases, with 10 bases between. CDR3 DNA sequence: TGTGCCAGCAGCCAAGAGGGAGGACTAAACACCGGGGAGCTGTTTTTT. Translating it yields CASSQEGGLNTGELFF.

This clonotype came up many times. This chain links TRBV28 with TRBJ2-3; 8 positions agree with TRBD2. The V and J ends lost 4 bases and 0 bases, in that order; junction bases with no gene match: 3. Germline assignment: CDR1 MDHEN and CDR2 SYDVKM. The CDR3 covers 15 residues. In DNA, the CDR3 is TGTGCCAGCAGTTCTCAGCGGGGGAGCACAGATACGCAGTATTTT. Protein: CASSSQRGSTDTQYF.

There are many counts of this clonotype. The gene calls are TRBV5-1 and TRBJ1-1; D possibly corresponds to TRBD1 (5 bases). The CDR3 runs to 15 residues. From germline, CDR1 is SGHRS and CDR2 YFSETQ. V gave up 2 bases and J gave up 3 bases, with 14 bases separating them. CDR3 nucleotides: TGCGCCAGCAGCTTCAGCTCCCCGGGGGACACTGAAGCTTTCTTT. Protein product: CASSFSSPGDTEAFF.

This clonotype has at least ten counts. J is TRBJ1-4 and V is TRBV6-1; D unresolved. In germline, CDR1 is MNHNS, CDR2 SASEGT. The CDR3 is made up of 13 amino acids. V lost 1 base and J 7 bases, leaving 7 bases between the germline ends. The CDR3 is CASSEGRSEKLFF. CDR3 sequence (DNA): TGTGCCAGCAGTGAAGGCAGAAGTGAAAAACTGTTTTTT.